This T cell receptor beta chain was captured in a study of cytomegalovirus exposure and HLA in healthy donors. In regard to this clone: Its specificity is not known.

Study-level findings and limits: Listed as cytomegalovirus-associated were 164 TCR beta chains. The finding came from a later analysis; first-cohort TCR clusters tended to co-occur in the roughly 110 validation repertoires.

The assay was immunoSEQ multiplex PCR, and TCRdb's table has in-frame clones only and misses some. The sample has tens of thousands of clones; about 95% are singletons. Germline V gene sequence: CDR1 KGHSH, CDR2 LQKENI. Germline trimming cut 2 bases from V and 7 bases from J; bases unmatched to any gene: 10. The CDR3 has 15 residues. This clonotype was obtained from a woman between 18 and 29 years old in good health and CMV-seropositive. Sequencing was done on a sample of PBMCs. This chain joins TRBV18 and TRBJ1-2, with 7 bases fitting TRBD1. CDR3 sequence reads: CASSPSTGDVSGYTF. For the CDR3, the DNA is TGTGCCAGCTCACCATCTACAGGGGATGTCTCTGGCTACACCTTC.